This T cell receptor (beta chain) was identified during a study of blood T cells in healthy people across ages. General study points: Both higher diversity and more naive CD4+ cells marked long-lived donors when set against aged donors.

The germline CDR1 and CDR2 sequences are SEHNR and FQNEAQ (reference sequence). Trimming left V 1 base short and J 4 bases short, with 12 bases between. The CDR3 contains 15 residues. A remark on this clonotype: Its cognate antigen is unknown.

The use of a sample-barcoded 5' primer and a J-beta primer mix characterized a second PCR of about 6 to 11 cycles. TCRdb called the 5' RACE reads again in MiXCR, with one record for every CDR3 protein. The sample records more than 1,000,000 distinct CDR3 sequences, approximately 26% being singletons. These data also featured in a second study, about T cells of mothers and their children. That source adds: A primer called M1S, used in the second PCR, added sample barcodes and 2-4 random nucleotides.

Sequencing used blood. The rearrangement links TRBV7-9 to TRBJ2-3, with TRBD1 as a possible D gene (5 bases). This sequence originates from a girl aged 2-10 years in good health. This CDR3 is CASSLEGVRSDTQYF. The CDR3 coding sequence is TGTGCCAGCAGCTTAGAAGGGGTCCGTTCAGATACGCAGTATTTT. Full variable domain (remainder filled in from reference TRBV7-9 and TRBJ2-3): DTGVSQNPRHKITKRGQNVTFRCDPISEHNRLYWYRQTLGQGPEFLTYFQNEAQLEKSRLLSDRFSAERPKGSFSTLEIQRTEQGDSAMYLCASSLEGVRSDTQYFGPGTRLTVL.